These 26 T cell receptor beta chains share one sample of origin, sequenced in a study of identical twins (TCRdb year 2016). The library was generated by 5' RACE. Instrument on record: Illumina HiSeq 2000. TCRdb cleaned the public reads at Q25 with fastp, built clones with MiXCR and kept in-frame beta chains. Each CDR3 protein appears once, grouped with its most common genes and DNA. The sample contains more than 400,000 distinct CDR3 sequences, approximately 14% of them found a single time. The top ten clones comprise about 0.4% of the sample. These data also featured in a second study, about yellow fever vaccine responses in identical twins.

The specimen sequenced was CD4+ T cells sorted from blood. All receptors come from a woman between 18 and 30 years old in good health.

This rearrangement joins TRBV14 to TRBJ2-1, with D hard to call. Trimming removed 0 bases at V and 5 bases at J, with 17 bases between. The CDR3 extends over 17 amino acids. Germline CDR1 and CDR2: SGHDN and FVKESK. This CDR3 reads CASSQEKGLGTNNEQFF. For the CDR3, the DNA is TGTGCCAGCAGCCAAGAAAAGGGCCTCGGTACCAACAATGAGCAGTTCTTC.

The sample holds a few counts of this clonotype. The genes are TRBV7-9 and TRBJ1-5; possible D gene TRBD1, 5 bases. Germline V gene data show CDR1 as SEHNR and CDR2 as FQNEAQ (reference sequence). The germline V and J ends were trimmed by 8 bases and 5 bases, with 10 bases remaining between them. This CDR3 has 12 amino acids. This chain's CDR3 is CASAREDQPQHF. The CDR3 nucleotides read TGTGCCAGCGCCAGGGAGGATCAGCCCCAGCATTTT.

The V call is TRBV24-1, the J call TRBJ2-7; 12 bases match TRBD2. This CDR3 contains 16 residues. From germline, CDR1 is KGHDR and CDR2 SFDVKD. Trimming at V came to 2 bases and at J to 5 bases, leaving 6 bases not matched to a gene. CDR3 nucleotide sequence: TGTGCCACCAGTGATTCCCGACTAGCGGGAGACGACGAGCAGTACTTC. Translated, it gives CATSDSRLAGDDEQYF.

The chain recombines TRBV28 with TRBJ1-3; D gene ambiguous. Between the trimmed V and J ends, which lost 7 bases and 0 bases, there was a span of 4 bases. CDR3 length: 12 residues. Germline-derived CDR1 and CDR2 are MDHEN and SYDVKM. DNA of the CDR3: TGTGCCAGCATCAACTCTGGAAACACCATATATTTT. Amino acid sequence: CASINSGNTIYF.

The DNA of the CDR3 is TGTGCCACCAGCAGAGATTTGATGGGGACAGACGATAGCAATCAGCCCCAGCATTTT. Encoded protein: CATSRDLMGTDDSNQPQHF. The V call is TRBV15, the J call TRBJ1-5; 7 positions agree with TRBD1. From germline, CDR1 is LNHNV and CDR2 YYDKDF (reference sequence). The V gene end was trimmed by 0 bases and the J gene end by 0 bases; junction bases not matched to a gene: 11. CDR3 length: 19 residues.

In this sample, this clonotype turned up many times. The CDR3 DNA follows: TGTGCCAGCAGCCAATATAGCGGGGGCCTTCAAGAGACCCAGTACTTC. Its protein product is CASSQYSGGLQETQYF. The gene calls are TRBV3-1 and TRBJ2-5; 9 bases are a match to TRBD2. CDR3 length: 16 amino acids. CDR1 is LGHDT, CDR2 YNNKEL, per germline (reference sequence). V was pared by 2 bases and J by 2 bases, with 6 bases of the junction left unmatched.

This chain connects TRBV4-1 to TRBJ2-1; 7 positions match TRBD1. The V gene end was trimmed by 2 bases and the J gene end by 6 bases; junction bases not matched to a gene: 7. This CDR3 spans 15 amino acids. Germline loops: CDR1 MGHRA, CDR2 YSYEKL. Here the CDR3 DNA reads TGCGCCAGCAGCCAAAGAGACAGGGTTGGCAATGAGCAGTTCTTC. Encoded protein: CASSQRDRVGNEQFF.

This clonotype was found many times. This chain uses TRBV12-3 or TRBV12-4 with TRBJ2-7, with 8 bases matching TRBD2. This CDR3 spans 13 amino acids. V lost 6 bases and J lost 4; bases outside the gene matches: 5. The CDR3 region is CASSPRGGYEQYF. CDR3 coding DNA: TGTGCCAGCAGCCCCCGGGGGGGGTACGAGCAGTACTTC.

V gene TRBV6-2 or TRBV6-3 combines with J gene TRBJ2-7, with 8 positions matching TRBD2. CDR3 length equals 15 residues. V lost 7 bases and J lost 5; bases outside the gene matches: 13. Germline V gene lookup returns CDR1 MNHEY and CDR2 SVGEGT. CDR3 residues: CASTQLGTRRDEQYF. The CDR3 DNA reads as TGTGCCAGCACCCAACTCGGGACTAGAAGGGACGAGCAGTACTTC.

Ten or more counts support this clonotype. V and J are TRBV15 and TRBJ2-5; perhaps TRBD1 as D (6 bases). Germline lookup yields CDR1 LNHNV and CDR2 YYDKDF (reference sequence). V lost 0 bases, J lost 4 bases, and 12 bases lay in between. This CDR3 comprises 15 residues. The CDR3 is CATSRDTPGVETQYF. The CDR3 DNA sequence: TGTGCCACCAGCAGAGATACCCCAGGGGTAGAGACCCAGTACTTC.

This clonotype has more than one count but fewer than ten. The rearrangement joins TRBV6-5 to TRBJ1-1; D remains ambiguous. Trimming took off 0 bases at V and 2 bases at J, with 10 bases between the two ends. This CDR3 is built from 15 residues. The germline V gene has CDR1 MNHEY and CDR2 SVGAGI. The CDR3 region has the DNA TGTGCCAGCAGTTACTCGAGGTTTATAAACACTGAAGCTTTCTTT. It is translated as CASSYSRFINTEAFF.

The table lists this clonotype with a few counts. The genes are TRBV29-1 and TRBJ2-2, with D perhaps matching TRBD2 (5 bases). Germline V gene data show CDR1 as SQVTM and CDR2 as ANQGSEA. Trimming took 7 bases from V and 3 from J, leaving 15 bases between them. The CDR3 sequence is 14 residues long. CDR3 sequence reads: CSGGRSADTGELFF. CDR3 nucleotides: TGCAGCGGAGGCCGTAGCGCTGACACCGGGGAGCTGTTTTTT.

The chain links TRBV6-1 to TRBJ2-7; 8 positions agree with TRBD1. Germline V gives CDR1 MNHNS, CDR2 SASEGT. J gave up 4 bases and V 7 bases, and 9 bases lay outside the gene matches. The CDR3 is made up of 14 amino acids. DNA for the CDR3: TGTGCCAGCACTAAGGGCCAGGGGGCTTACGAGCAGTACTTC. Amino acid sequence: CASTKGQGAYEQYF.

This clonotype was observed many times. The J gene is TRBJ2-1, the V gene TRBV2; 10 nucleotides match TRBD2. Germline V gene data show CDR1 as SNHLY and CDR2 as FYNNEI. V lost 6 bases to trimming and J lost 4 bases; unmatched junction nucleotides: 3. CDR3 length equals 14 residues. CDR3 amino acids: CASRGLASYNEQFF. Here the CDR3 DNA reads TGTGCCAGCAGGGGACTAGCGAGTTACAATGAGCAGTTCTTC.

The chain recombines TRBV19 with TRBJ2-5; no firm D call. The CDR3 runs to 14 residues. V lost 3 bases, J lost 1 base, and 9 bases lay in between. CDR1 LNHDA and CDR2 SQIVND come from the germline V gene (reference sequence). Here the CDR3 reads CASSMSQLQETQYF. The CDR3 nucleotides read TGTGCCAGTAGTATGTCACAACTCCAAGAGACCCAGTACTTC.

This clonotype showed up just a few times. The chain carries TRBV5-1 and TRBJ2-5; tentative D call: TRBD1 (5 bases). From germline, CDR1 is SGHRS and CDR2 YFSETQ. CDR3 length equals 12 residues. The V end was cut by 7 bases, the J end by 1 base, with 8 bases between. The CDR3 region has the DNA TGCGCCAGCTCAGGGCCCCAAGAGACCCAGTACTTC. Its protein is CASSGPQETQYF.

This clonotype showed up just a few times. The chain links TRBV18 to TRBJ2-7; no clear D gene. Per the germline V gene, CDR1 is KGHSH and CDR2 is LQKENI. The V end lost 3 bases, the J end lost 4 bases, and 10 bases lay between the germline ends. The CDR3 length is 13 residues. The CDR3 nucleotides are TGTGCCAGCTCACCCGACAACAGATACGAGCAGTACGTC. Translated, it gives CASSPDNRYEQYV.

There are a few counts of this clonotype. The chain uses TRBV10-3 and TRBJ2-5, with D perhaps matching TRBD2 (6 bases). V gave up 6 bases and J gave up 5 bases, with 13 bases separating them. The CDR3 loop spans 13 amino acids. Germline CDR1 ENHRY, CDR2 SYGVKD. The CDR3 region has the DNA TGTGCCATCAGCTTCAGGGAGGCGGAGACCCAGTACTTC. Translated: CAISFREAETQYF.

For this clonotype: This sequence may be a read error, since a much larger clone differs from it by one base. The CDR3 region has the DNA TGCAGTTCTACCCCCGGGCAAGAGACCCAGTACTTC. This gives the protein CSSTPGQETQYF. The gene calls are TRBV20-1 and TRBJ2-5; D is uncertain. Between the trimmed V and J ends, which lost 8 bases and 2 bases, there was a span of 12 bases. Germline-derived CDR1 and CDR2 are DFQATT and SNEGSKA (reference sequence). The CDR3 has 12 amino acids.

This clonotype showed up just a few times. The CDR3 loop reads CASSLNLRGAHEDTQYF. CDR3 nucleotides: TGTGCCAGCAGTTTAAACTTGCGGGGGGCCCACGAAGATACGCAGTATTTT. The chain has TRBV28 and TRBJ2-3, with TRBD2 matching over 8 bases. V gave up 2 bases and J gave up 5 bases; unmatched junction bases: 12. This CDR3 contains 17 residues. Per germline, CDR1 MDHEN and CDR2 SYDVKM. Filled out from reference TRBV28 and TRBJ2-3, the complete variable domain reads DVKVTQSSRYLVKRTGEKVFLECVQDMDHENMFWYRQDPGLGLRLIYFSYDVKMKEKGDIPEGYSVSREKKERFSLILESASTNQTSMYLCASSLNLRGAHEDTQYFGPGTRLTVL.

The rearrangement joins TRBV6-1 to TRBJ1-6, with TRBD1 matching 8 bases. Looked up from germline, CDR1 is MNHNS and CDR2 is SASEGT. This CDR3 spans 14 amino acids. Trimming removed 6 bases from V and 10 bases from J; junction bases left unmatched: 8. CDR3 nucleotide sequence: TGTGCCAGCAGCTCACAGGGGGTGGGATCACCCCTCCACTTT. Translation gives CASSSQGVGSPLHF.

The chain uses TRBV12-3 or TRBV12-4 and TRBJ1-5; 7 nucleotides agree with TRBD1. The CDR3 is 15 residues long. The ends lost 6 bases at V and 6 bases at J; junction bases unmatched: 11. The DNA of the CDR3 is TGTGCCAGCAGAGGGGGCGGTGGGGAGTTTCAGCCCCAGCATTTT. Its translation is CASRGGGGEFQPQHF.

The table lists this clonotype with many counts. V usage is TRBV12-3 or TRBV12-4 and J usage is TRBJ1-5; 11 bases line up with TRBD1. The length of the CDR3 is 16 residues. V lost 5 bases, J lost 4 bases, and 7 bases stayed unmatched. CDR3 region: CASSPTGQGGNQPQHF. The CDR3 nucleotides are TGTGCCAGCAGTCCAACGGGACAGGGGGGTAATCAGCCCCAGCATTTT.

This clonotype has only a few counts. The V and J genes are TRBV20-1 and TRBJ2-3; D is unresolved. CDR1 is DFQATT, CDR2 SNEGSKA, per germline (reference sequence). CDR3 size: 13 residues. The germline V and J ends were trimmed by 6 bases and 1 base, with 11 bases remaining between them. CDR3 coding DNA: TGCAGTGCCCATTACGACGGCACAGATACGCAGTATTTT. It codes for CSAHYDGTDTQYF.

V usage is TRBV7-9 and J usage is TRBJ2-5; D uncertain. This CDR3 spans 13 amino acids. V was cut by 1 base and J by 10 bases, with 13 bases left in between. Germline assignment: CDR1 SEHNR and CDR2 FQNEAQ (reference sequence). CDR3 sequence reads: CASSLGYMEIQYF. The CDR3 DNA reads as TGTGCCAGCAGCTTAGGATACATGGAAATCCAGTACTTC. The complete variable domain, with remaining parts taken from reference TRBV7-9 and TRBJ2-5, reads DTGVSQNPRHKITKRGQNVTFRCDPISEHNRLYWYRQTLGQGPEFLTYFQNEAQLEKSRLLSDRFSAERPKGSFSTLEIQRTEQGDSAMYLCASSLGYMEIQYFGPGTRLLVL.

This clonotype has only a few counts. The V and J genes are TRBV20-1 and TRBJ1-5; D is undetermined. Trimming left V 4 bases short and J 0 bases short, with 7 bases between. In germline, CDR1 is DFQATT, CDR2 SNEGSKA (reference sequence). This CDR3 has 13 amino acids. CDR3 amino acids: CSAIRLSNQPQHF. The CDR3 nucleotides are TGCAGTGCTATCAGACTTAGCAATCAGCCCCAGCATTTT.